This T cell receptor (beta chain) came from a study of blood T cell repertoires in COVID-19. Overall study context: Material from acute and convalescent COVID-19 was sourced from the United States, Italy and Spain. T cells, B-cell-depleted T cells, or PBMCs provided the cDNA or gDNA that served as material.

Authors' data handling: For nucleated cells, counts were estimated from reference gene primer amplification. This table comes from immunoSEQ multiplex PCR, and its TCRdb copy is limited to in-frame clones, with some not included. That table is the source of V, J and clone size, and D and trimming were worked out from the DNA. Seen here are about 210,000 clones, approximately 82% observed once, and the top ten hold more than 10%. CDR1 MNHEY and CDR2 SVGAGI come from the germline V gene. V shed 7 bases and J shed 5 bases, with 15 bases lying between them. The CDR3 consists of 14 residues. Sample: peripheral blood. The genes are TRBV6-5 and TRBJ2-1; tentative D call: TRBD2 (5 bases). The receptor's source is a woman in her thirties or forties with acute or convalescent COVID-19. CDR3 loop: CASKRPADHNEQFF. In nucleotides, the CDR3 is TGTGCCAGCAAGCGACCAGCGGATCACAATGAGCAGTTCTTC.